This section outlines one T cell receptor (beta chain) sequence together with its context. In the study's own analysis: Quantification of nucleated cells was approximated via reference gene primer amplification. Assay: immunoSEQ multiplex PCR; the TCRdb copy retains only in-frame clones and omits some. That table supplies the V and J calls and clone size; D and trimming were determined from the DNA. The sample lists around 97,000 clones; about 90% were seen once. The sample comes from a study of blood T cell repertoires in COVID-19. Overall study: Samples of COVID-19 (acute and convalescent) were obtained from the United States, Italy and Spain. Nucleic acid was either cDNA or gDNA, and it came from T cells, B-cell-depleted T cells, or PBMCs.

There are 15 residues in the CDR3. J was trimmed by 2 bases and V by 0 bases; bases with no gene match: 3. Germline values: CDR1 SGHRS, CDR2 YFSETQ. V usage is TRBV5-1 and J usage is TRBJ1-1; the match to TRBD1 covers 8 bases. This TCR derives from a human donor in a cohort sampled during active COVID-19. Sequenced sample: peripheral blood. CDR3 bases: TGCGCCAGCAGCTTGGGTGCAGGGGGCAACACTGAAGCTTTCTTT. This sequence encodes CASSLGAGGNTEAFF.